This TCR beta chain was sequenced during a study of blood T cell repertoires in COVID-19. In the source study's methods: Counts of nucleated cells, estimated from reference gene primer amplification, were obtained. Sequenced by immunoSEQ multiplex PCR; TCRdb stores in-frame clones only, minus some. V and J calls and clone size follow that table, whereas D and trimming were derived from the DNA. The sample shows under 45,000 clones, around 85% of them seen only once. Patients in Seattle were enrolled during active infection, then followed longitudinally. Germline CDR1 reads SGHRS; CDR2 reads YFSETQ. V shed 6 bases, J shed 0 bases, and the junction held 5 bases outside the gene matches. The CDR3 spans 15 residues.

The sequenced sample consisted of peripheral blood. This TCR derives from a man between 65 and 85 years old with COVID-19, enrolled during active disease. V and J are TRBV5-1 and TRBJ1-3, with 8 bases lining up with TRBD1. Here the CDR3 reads CASTTGVFSGNTIYF. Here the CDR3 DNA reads TGCGCCAGCACGACAGGGGTCTTCTCTGGAAACACCATATATTTT.